The clone carrying this T cell receptor (beta chain) has only a few counts. Methods used by the authors: Nucleated cell number was recorded as an estimate derived from reference gene primer amplification. Repertoires were generated with immunoSEQ multiplex PCR, while TCRdb's copy carries only in-frame clones and drops some. Clonal size and the V and J genes are those of that table, whereas D and trimming came from the DNA. The data show 200,000 to 250,000 clones, about four fifths seen once. This entry comes from a study of blood T cell repertoires in COVID-19. Study details: Whether acute or convalescent, the COVID-19 samples came from the United States, Italy and Spain.

Participant-given clinical history determined each cohort assignment. The V gene's germline CDR1 is MDHEN and CDR2 SYDVKM. The length of the CDR3 is 16 residues. The ends lost 9 bases at V and 3 bases at J; junction bases unmatched: 9. This sequence joins TRBV28 and TRBJ1-6; 9 bases align to TRBD1. The material sequenced was PBMCs or T cells enriched from blood (not recorded which). The clonotype originates from a woman aged 45-59 years who had been exposed to COVID-19. CDR3: CASKQGARVYNSPLHF. The CDR3 DNA is TGTGCCAGTAAACAGGGGGCGCGTGTCTATAATTCACCCCTCCACTTT.